Given below is one TCR beta chain in context. Its specificity is unknown. This CDR3 comprises 15 residues. Germline values: CDR1 MNHEY, CDR2 SMNVEV (reference sequence). Trimming took 3 bases from V and 3 from J; bases not matched to a gene: 4. This entry belongs to a study of cytomegalovirus exposure and HLA in healthy donors. Study-wide results and limits: Accounts indicate the classifier identified cytomegalovirus status with strong specificity and sensitivity. V- and J-gene trimming in TCR beta was tied to a missense DCLRE1C variant by an analysis performed later.

Primers included in the PCR were 60 Vbeta and 13 Jbeta primers. The data were produced by immunoSEQ multiplex PCR, yet TCRdb's version contains in-frame clones alone and is incomplete. The profile covers around 140,000 clones, with 87% appearing a single time and more than 4.5% taken by the ten largest. What was sequenced was PBMCs. The chain links TRBV27 to TRBJ2-7, with TRBD2 identical over 11 bases. The sequence was obtained from a woman in her 30s in good health and CMV-seronegative. This CDR3 reads CASSLWTSGFYEQYF. The CDR3 region has the DNA TGTGCCAGCAGTTTGTGGACTAGCGGGTTCTACGAGCAGTACTTC.